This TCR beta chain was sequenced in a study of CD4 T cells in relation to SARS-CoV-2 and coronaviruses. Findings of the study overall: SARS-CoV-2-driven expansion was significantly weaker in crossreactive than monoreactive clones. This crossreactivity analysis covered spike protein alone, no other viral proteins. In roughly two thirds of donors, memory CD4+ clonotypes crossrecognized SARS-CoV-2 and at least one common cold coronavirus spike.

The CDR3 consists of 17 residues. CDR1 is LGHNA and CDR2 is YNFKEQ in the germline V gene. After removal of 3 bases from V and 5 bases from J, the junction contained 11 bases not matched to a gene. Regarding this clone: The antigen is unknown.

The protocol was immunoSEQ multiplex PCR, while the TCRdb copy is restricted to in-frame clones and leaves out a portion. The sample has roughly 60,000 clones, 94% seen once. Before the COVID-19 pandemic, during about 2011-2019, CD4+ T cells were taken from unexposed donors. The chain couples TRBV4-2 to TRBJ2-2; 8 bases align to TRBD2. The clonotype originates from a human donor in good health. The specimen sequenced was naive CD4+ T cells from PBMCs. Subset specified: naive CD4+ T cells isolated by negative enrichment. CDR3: CASSQASGPGGTGELFF. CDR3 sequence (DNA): TGTGCCAGCAGCCAGGCTAGCGGGCCGGGCGGGACCGGGGAGCTGTTTTTT.